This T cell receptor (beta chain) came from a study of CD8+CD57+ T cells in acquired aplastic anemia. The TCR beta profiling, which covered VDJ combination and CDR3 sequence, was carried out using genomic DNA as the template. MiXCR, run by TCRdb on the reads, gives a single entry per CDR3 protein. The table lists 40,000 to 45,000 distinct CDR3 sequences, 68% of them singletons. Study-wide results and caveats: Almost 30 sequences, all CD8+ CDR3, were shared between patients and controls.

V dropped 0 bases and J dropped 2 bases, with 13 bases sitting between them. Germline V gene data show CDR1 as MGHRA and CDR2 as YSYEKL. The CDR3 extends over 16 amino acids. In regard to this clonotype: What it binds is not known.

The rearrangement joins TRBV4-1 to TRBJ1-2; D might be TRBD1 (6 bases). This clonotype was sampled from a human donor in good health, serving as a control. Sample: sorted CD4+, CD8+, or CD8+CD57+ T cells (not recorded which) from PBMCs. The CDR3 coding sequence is TGCGCCAGCAGCCAAGATTCGTCGGGGGGCAACTATGGCTACACCTTC. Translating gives CASSQDSSGGNYGYTF.